This T cell receptor (beta chain) stems from a study of blood T cell repertoires in COVID-19. Study-level background: Acute and convalescent COVID-19 specimens originated in the United States, Italy and Spain. Nucleic acid was either cDNA or gDNA, and it came from T cells, B-cell-depleted T cells, or PBMCs.

Per the original methods: Estimation of nucleated cell counts relied on the amplification of reference gene primers. Libraries were prepared by immunoSEQ multiplex PCR; TCRdb keeps only in-frame clonotypes and omits some of them. The D gene and trimming were derived from the DNA, and the V and J assignments and clone size from that table. The table includes over 50,000 clones, 65% to 90% detected once. Trimming left V 4 bases short and J 2 bases short, with 15 bases between. CDR1 and CDR2 (germline): LGHDT, YNNKEL (reference sequence). This CDR3 region has 15 residues. The chain carries TRBV3-1 (or the pseudogene TRBV3-2) and TRBJ2-7; D might be TRBD2 (6 bases). The source of this sequence is a human donor in a cohort sampled during active COVID-19. The specimen sequenced was peripheral blood. CDR3 bases: TGTGCCAGCAGCCCACCGACCGGGGGTCCCTACGAGCAGTACTTC. Translated: CASSPPTGGPYEQYF.